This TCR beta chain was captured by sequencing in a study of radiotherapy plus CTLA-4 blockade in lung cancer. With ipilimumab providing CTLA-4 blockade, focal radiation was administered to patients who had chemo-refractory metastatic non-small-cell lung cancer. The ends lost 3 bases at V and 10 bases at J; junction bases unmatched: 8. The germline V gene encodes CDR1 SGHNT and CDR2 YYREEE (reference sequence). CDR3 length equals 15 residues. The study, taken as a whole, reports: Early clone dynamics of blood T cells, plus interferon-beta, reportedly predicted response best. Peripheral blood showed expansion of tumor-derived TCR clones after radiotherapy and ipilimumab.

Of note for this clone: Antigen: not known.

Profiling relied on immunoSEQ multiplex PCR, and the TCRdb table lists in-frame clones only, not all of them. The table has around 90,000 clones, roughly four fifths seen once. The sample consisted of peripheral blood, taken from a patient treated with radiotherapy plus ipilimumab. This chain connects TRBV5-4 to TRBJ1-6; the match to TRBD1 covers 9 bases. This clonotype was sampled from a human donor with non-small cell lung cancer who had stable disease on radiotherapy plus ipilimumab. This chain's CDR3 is CASSSGTGSFSPLHF. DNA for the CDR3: TGTGCCAGCAGCTCCGGGACAGGGTCATTCTCACCCCTCCACTTT.